This T cell receptor (beta chain) was identified during a study of T cell clusters in autoimmune cytopenias. Study-wide points: Primary autoimmune cytopenia patients seemingly lacked the physiological T cell clusters found in healthy donors.

One tube held mixed TRB-A and TRB-B primer pools for touch-down PCR. TCRdb re-called the multiplex PCR reads; one entry per CDR3 protein, DNA not given. There are some 7,200 distinct CDR3 sequences in the sample, with approximately 10% held by the top ten. TRB was amplified from roughly 270 ng of peripheral blood genomic DNA per sample. The CDR3 length is 15 residues. In germline, CDR1 is SEHNR, CDR2 FQNEAQ (reference sequence). Remarks on this clonotype: Antigen unknown.

These data were also reused for a study on T cell repertoires in aging, cancer and after chemotherapy. As reported in that work: Clear clonal overlap appeared across healthy donor samples taken over several months to years. Untreated cancer patients had significantly lower blood TCR diversity than age-matched healthy donors.

The sequence was collected from a human donor in good health. The sample consisted of peripheral blood. The chain has TRBV7-9 and TRBJ2-3. The CDR3 loop is CASSLESGYTDTQYF. Filled out from reference TRBV7-9 and TRBJ2-3, the complete variable domain reads DTGVSQNPRHKITKRGQNVTFRCDPISEHNRLYWYRQTLGQGPEFLTYFQNEAQLEKSRLLSDRFSAERPKGSFSTLEIQRTEQGDSAMYLCASSLESGYTDTQYFGPGTRLTVL.